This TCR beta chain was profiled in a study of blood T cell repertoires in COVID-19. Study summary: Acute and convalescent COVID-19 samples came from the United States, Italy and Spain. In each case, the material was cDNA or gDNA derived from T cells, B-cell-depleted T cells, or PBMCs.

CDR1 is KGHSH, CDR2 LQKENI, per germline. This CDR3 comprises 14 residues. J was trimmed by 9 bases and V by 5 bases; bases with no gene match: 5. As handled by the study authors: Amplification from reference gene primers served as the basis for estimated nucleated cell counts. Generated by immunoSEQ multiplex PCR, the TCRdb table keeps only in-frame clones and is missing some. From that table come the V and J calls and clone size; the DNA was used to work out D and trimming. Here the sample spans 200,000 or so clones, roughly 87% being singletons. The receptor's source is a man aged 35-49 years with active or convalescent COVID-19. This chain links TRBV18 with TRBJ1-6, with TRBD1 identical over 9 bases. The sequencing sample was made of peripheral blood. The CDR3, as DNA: TGTGCCAGCTCAGACAGGGGGTACGGTTCACCCCTCCACTTT. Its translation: CASSDRGYGSPLHF. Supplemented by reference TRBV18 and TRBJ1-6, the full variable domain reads NAGVMQNPRHLVRRRGQEARLRCSPMKGHSHVYWYRQLPEEGLKFMVYLQKENIIDESGMPKERFSAEFPKEGPSILRIQQVVRGDSAAYFCASSDRGYGSPLHFGNGTRLTVT.